A single sample gave rise to the 26 T cell receptor beta chains below, sequenced in a study of early T cells in non-severe SARS-CoV-2 infection (dated by TCRdb to the early 2020s). Libraries were prepared through 5' RACE. The sample was run on a NextSeq 500. TCRdb redid the processing of the public reads, applying fastp at Q25 and MiXCR, and retained in-frame beta chains. Rows are unified per CDR3 protein, each entry keeping the most common DNA and genes. The sample table shows tens of thousands of distinct CDR3 sequences, and less than 20% are seen once. The top ten hold approximately 8.4% of the sample. Here the sequenced sample was whole blood, taken at baseline. These receptors were obtained from an adult who was a healthcare worker with PCR-confirmed SARS-CoV-2 infection or an uninfected control (not recorded which).

In this sample, this clonotype turned up many times. J is TRBJ1-5 and V is TRBV12-3 or TRBV12-4, with D possibly TRBD1 on 5 matching bases. CDR3 size: 16 residues. V was pared by 5 bases and J by 0 bases, with 14 bases between. This CDR3 is CASSVEDITSNQPQHF. CDR3 DNA: TGTGCCAGCAGTGTAGAGGACATAACTAGCAATCAGCCCCAGCATTTT.

The chain employs TRBV10-3 and TRBJ1-1, with 9 bases that match TRBD1. Germline loops: CDR1 ENHRY, CDR2 SYGVKD. The trim removed 4 bases at V and 2 bases at J, leaving 5 bases unmatched. The CDR3 covers 15 residues. The DNA for the CDR3 is TGTGCCATCAGTGGTACGACAGGGGGAAACACTGAAGCTTTCTTT. Translated: CAISGTTGGNTEAFF.

Of note for this clonotype: A read error may produce the germline difference seen at one junction end. V and J are TRBV19 and TRBJ1-5; maybe TRBD1 (5 bases). Looked up from germline, CDR1 is LNHDA and CDR2 is SQIVND (reference sequence). The CDR3 consists of 15 residues. The CDR3 nucleotides read TGTGCCTGTAGTATAGACAGCACCCGCAATCAGCCCCAGCATTTT. Amino acid sequence: CACSIDSTRNQPQHF.

This clonotype was recorded many times. The V call is TRBV5-4, the J call TRBJ2-3, with TRBD1 matching 12 bases. The CDR3 loop spans 16 amino acids. Germline-derived CDR1 and CDR2 are SGHNT and YYREEE (reference sequence). The J segment lost 2 bases and the V segment lost 2 bases, leaving 3 bases of the junction unmatched. This CDR3 is CASSLGTGGLTDTQYF. DNA for the CDR3: TGTGCCAGCAGCTTAGGGACAGGGGGCCTCACAGATACGCAGTATTTT.

A few counts support this clonotype. This chain connects TRBV4-3 to TRBJ2-7, with unresolved D. V shed 0 bases and J shed 0 bases, with 9 bases lying between them. Germline-derived CDR1 and CDR2 are LGHNA and YSLEER. The CDR3 sequence is 15 residues long. In DNA, the CDR3 is TGCGCCAGCAGCCAAGATACCCCGAGCTCCTACGAGCAGTACTTC. This sequence encodes CASSQDTPSSYEQYF.

This clonotype was seen only a few times. The rearrangement links TRBV20-1 to TRBJ2-3, with D possibly being TRBD1 (7 bases). CDR1 is DFQATT and CDR2 is SNEGSKA in the germline V gene (reference sequence). V was trimmed by 4 bases and J by 4 bases, leaving 12 bases between them. The CDR3 runs 13 residues. This CDR3 is CSAIVRGADTQYF. CDR3 bases: TGCAGTGCTATAGTCAGGGGGGCAGATACGCAGTATTTT.

In this sample, this clonotype turned up many times. The chain couples TRBV9 to TRBJ1-5; D is unresolved. Germline V gives CDR1 SGDLS, CDR2 YYNGEE. V was shortened by 3 bases and J by 3 bases, with 7 bases between the two germline ends. This CDR3 has 13 residues. CDR3: CASSGADNQPQHF. As DNA, the CDR3 is TGTGCCAGCAGCGGGGCCGACAATCAGCCCCAGCATTTT.

V usage is TRBV30 and J usage is TRBJ2-5, with D uncertain. The CDR3 loop spans 11 amino acids. In germline, CDR1 is GTSNPN, CDR2 SVGIG (reference sequence). The ends were cut back, 0 bases at V and 5 bases at J, with 4 bases in the middle. For the CDR3, the DNA is TGTGCCTGGAGTGTGGGGGAGACCCAGTACTTC. Translating gives CAWSVGETQYF.

The chain joins TRBV7-2 to TRBJ2-7, with TRBD2 as a possible D gene (6 bases). Per the germline V gene, CDR1 is SGHTA and CDR2 is FQGNSA. With 5 bases removed from V and 1 base from J, the gap between germline ends came to 21 bases. CDR3 length: 17 residues. CDR3 coding DNA: TGTGCCAGCAGCCCGGAGCGATGGGACTCCGTTTCCTACGAGCAGTACTTC. Translated, it gives CASSPERWDSVSYEQYF.

DNA for the CDR3: TGCAGTGCCTCCCTGACAGGTACTTCGTTGGGGCAGTACTTC. The encoded protein is CSASLTGTSLGQYF. The chain combines TRBV20-1 with TRBJ2-7, with D possibly TRBD1 on 6 matching bases. Trimming took off 6 bases at V and 9 bases at J, with 24 bases between the two ends. The CDR3 has 14 amino acids. CDR1 is DFQATT, CDR2 SNEGSKA, per germline (reference sequence).

The CDR3 DNA is TGTGCCAGCAGTATAAACAGGGGGTTGAACACTGAAGCTTTCTTT. Protein product: CASSINRGLNTEAFF. The rearrangement links TRBV28 to TRBJ1-1, with 8 bases lining up with TRBD1. The CDR3 runs to 15 residues. Germline V gene data show CDR1 as MDHEN and CDR2 as SYDVKM. With V trimmed by 5 bases and J by 0 bases, 5 bases remained unmatched.

This clonotype was counted a few times. The chain has TRBV7-2 and TRBJ2-7; possible D gene TRBD2, 6 bases. CDR1 and CDR2 from the germline V gene are SGHTA and FQGNSA. The CDR3 is 16 residues long. V was clipped by 1 base and J by 0 bases, with 13 bases between them. CDR3 DNA sequence: TGTGCCAGCAGCTTAGGGAGGGGCCCTCTCTCCTACGAGCAGTACTTC. Translated, it gives CASSLGRGPLSYEQYF.

This rearrangement joins TRBV6-5 to TRBJ1-1; TRBD1 matches 11 bases. In germline, CDR1 is MNHEY, CDR2 SVGAGI. The CDR3 sequence is 14 residues long. V shed 7 bases, J shed 7 bases, and the junction held 8 bases outside the gene matches. CDR3 DNA sequence: TGTGCCAGCACCCCAGGACAGGGGGCCGGTGAAGCTTTCTTT. Its protein product is CASTPGQGAGEAFF.

In its sample, this clonotype was seen a few times. The V gene is TRBV20-1, the J gene TRBJ2-3; TRBD2 might be the D (6 bases). Germline assignment: CDR1 DFQATT and CDR2 SNEGSKA (reference sequence). This CDR3 contains 12 residues. The V end lost 3 bases, the J end lost 3 bases, and 7 bases lay between the germline ends. The CDR3 region has the DNA TGCAGTGCTAGCGGGAGTACAGATACGCAGTATTTT. It specifies CSASGSTDTQYF.

There are many counts of this clonotype. The gene calls are TRBV18 and TRBJ2-3; D gene unclear. The germline V gene has CDR1 KGHSH and CDR2 LQKENI. Trimming removed 3 bases at V and 5 bases at J, with 9 bases between. There are 13 residues in the CDR3. The CDR3 DNA reads as TGTGCCAGCTCACCCCGAGTCGGAGATACGCAGTATTTT. This gives the protein CASSPRVGDTQYF.

This clonotype came up a few times. An end of the junction does not agree with germline; a read error may underlie this. This rearrangement joins TRBV5-1 to TRBJ2-2; possible D gene TRBD2, 6 bases. CDR1 is SGHRS, CDR2 YFSETQ, per germline. This CDR3 region has 14 residues. Written as DNA, the CDR3 is TGCGCCAACAGCCCGGGGGACGGAACCGGGGAGCTGTTTTTT. Amino acid sequence: CANSPGDGTGELFF.

The V and J genes are TRBV7-2 and TRBJ2-1, with 11 bases identical to TRBD1. With 4 bases clipped from V and 12 bases from J, the junction kept 11 bases outside the gene matches. CDR3 length: 15 amino acids. Germline V gives CDR1 SGHTA, CDR2 FQGNSA. CDR3 protein: CASSSWTGGLFGQFF. CDR3 DNA sequence: TGTGCCAGCAGCTCTTGGACAGGGGGCCTCTTCGGGCAGTTCTTC.

In its sample, this clonotype was seen many times. The genes are TRBV6-6 and TRBJ2-5; D possibly uses TRBD1 or TRBD2 (7 bases each). Germline V gene sequence: CDR1 MNHNY, CDR2 SVGAGI (reference sequence). This CDR3 spans 16 amino acids. V was clipped by 0 bases and J by 4 bases, with 15 bases between them. CDR3 region: CASSYSGRGPGETQYF. The DNA of the CDR3 is TGTGCCAGCAGTTACTCGGGGAGGGGGCCTGGAGAGACCCAGTACTTC.

V is TRBV11-2 and J is TRBJ2-1; a possible D gene is TRBD1 (6 bases). Germline V gene sequence: CDR1 SGHAT, CDR2 FQNNGV. V shed 2 bases and J shed 4 bases, with 12 bases lying between them. CDR3 length: 15 residues. CDR3 in DNA: TGTGCCAGCAGCTTAACCGGGACACGATACAATGAGCAGTTCTTC. Its protein product is CASSLTGTRYNEQFF.

This clonotype was picked up a small number of times. The chain couples TRBV18 to TRBJ1-4; D not certain. The CDR3 runs to 12 residues. The ends were cut back, 2 bases at V and 2 bases at J, with 0 bases in the middle. Germline V gene lookup returns CDR1 KGHSH and CDR2 LQKENI. The CDR3 DNA sequence: TGTGCCAGCTCACCAACTAATGAAAAACTGTTTTTT. Its protein product is CASSPTNEKLFF.

This clonotype was recorded a few times. The chain couples TRBV11-1 to TRBJ2-1; D remains ambiguous. CDR3 size: 11 residues. V lost 5 bases and J 6 bases, leaving 5 bases between the germline ends. The germline gives CDR1 SGHAT, CDR2 FQDESV (reference sequence). The CDR3 DNA sequence: TGTGCCAGCAGCCCCCCCAATGAGCAGTTCTTC. Translation gives CASSPPNEQFF. Based on the CDR3 plus reference TRBV11-1 and TRBJ2-1, the full variable domain is EAEVAQSPRYKITEKSQAVAFWCDPISGHATLYWYRQILGQGPELLVQFQDESVVDDSQLPKDRFSAERLKGVDSTLKIQPAELGDSAMYLCASSPPNEQFFGPGTRLTVL.

DNA of the CDR3: TGTGCCAGCAGCGGGAAAGGGACCGATACGCAGTATTTT. Its translation is CASSGKGTDTQYF. V and J are TRBV9 and TRBJ2-3; D could derive from TRBD1 or TRBD2 (5 bases each). This CDR3 is built from 13 residues. The V end was cut by 3 bases, the J end by 6 bases, with 11 bases between. Germline V CDR1 and CDR2: SGDLS, YYNGEE.

This clonotype was seen a handful of times. The chain carries TRBV27 and TRBJ2-2, with 8 bases lining up with TRBD2. V lost 2 bases, J lost 5 bases, and 4 bases stayed unmatched. This CDR3 has 15 amino acids. The germline V gene has CDR1 MNHEY and CDR2 SMNVEV (reference sequence). CDR3: CASSLTAGVTGELFF. CDR3 nucleotides: TGTGCCAGCAGTTTAACAGCGGGAGTTACCGGGGAGCTGTTTTTT.

The V gene is TRBV5-4, the J gene TRBJ2-7, with TRBD2 matching 10 bases. V lost 4 bases and J lost 7; bases outside the gene matches: 14. This CDR3 contains 16 residues. Germline assignment: CDR1 SGHNT and CDR2 YYREEE (reference sequence). The CDR3 here is CASSLESQRGGGEQYF. CDR3 in DNA: TGTGCCAGCAGCCTAGAGTCCCAGCGGGGGGGAGGGGAGCAGTACTTC.

This clonotype was seen a few times. The V and J genes are TRBV6-1 and TRBJ1-3, with 7 bases identical to TRBD1. V lost 11 bases and J lost 2; bases outside the gene matches: 6. Germline CDR1 MNHNS, CDR2 SASEGT. The CDR3 is 13 amino acids. As DNA, the CDR3 is TGTGCCGCAAGAGACAGGGCTGGAAACACCATATATTTT. It yields the protein CAARDRAGNTIYF.

V usage is TRBV6-5 and J usage is TRBJ1-2; D uncertain. V lost 0 bases and J 6 bases, leaving 8 bases between the germline ends. Germline V CDR1 and CDR2: MNHEY, SVGAGI. CDR3 length equals 13 residues. The CDR3 bases are TGTGCCAGCAGTTACTCGAGTGCAGATGGCTACACCTTC. It encodes CASSYSSADGYTF.